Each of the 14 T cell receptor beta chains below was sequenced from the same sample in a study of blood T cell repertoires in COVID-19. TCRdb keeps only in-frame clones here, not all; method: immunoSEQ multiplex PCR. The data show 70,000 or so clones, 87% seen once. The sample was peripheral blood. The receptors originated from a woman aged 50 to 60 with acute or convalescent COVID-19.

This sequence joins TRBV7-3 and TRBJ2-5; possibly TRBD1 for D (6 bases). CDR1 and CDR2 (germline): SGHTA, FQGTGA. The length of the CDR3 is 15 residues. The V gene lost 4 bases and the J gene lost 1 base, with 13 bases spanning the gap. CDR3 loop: CASSSGASPQETQYF. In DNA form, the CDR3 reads TGTGCCAGCAGCTCAGGGGCATCTCCCCAAGAGACCCAGTACTTC.

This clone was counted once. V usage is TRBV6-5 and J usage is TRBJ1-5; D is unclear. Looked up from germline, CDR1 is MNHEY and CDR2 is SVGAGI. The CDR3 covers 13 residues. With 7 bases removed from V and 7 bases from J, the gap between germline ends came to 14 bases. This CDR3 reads CASKWANWQPQHF. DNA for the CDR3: TGTGCCAGCAAGTGGGCCAATTGGCAGCCCCAGCATTTT.

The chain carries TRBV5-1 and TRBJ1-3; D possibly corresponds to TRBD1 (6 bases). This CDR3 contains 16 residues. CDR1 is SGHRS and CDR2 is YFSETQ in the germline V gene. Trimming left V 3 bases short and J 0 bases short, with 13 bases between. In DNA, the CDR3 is TGCGCCAGCAGCTCCCAGGACAGCCACTCTGGAAACACCATATATTTT. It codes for CASSSQDSHSGNTIYF.

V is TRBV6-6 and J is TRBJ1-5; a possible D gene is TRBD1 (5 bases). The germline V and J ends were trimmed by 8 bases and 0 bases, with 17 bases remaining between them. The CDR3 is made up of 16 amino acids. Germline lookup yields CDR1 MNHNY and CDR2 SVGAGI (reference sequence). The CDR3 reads CASGLYPTDSNQPQHF. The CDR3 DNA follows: TGTGCCAGCGGCCTGTACCCGACAGATAGCAATCAGCCCCAGCATTTT.

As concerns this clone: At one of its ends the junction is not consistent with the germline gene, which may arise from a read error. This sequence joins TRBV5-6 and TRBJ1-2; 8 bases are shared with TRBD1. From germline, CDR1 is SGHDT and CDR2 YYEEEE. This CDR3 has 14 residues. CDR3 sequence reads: CASSSDRGVIFPHF. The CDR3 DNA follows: TGTGCCAGCAGCTCTGACAGGGGCGTCATCTTCCCTCACTTC.

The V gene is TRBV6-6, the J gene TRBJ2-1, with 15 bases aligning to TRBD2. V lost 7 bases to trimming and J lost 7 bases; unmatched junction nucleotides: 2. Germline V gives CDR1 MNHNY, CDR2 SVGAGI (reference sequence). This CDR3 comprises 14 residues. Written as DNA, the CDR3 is TGTGCCAGCATCGGGACTAGCGGGAGGAATGAGCAGTTCTTC. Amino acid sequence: CASIGTSGRNEQFF.

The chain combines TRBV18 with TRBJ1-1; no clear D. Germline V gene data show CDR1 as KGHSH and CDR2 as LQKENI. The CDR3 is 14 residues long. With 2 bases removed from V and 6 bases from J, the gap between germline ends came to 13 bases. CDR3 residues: CASSPGSGSAEAFF. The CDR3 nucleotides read TGTGCCAGCTCACCAGGTTCCGGTTCGGCTGAAGCTTTCTTT.

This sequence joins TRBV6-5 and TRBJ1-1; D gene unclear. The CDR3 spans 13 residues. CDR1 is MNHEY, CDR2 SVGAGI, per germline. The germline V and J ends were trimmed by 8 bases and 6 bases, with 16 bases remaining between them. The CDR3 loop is CASSFEREAEAFF. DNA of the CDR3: TGTGCCAGCTCCTTTGAAAGGGAGGCTGAAGCTTTCTTT.

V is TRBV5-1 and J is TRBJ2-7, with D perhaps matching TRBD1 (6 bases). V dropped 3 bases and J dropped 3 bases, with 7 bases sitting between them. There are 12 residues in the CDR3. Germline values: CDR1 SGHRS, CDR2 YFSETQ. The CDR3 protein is CASSSQGYEQYF. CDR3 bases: TGCGCCAGCAGCTCACAGGGCTACGAGCAGTACTTC.

The CDR3 DNA reads TGTGCCAGCAGCTTTTCGACAGATACGCAGTATTTT. This encodes CASSFSTDTQYF. This chain links TRBV5-6 with TRBJ2-3; D is unresolved. Germline V gives CDR1 SGHDT, CDR2 YYEEEE. Deletions cut 2 bases from V and 3 bases from J, with 4 bases between. The CDR3 consists of 12 residues.

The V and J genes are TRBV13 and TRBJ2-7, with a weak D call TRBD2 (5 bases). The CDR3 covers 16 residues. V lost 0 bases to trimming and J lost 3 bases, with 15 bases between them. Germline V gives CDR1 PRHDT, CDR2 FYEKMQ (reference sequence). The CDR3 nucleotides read TGTGCCAGCAGCTTAGGGGGCGGGCCCGTGATCTACGAGCAGTACTTC. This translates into CASSLGGGPVIYEQYF.

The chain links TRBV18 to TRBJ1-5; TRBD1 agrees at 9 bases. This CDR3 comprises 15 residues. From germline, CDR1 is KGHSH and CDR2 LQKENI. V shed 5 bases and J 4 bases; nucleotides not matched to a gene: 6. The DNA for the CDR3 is TGTGCCAGCTCATCACAGGGGGCGCTGAATCAGCCCCAGCATTTT. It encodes CASSSQGALNQPQHF.

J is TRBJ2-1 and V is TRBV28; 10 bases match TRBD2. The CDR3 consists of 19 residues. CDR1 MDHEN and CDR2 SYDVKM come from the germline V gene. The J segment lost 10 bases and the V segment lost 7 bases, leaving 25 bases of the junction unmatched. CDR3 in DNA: TGTGCCAGCACCTCGATTGGGGCAGTCGGACTAGCGGAGATTGAGGAGCAGTTCTTC. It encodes CASTSIGAVGLAEIEEQFF.

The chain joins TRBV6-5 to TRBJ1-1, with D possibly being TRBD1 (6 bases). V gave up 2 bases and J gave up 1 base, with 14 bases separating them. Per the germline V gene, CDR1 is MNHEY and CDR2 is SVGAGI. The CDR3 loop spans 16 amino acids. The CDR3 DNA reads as TGTGCCAGCAGTTACGGTGGGGGGGCTTCGAACACTGAAGCTTTCTTT. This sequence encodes CASSYGGGASNTEAFF.